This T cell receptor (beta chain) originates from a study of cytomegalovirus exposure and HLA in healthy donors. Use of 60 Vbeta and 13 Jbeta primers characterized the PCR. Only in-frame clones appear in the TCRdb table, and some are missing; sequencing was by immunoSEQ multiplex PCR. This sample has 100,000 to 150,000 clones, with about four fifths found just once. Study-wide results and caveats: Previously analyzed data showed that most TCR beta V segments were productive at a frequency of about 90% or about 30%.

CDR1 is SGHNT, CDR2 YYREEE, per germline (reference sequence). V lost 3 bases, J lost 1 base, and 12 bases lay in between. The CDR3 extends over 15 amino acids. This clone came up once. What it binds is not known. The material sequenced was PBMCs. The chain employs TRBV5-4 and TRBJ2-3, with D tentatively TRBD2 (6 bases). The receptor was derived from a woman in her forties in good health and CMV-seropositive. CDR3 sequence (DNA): TGTGCCAGCAGCTGGGCCGGGAGAGGCACAGATACGCAGTATTTT. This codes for CASSWAGRGTDTQYF.